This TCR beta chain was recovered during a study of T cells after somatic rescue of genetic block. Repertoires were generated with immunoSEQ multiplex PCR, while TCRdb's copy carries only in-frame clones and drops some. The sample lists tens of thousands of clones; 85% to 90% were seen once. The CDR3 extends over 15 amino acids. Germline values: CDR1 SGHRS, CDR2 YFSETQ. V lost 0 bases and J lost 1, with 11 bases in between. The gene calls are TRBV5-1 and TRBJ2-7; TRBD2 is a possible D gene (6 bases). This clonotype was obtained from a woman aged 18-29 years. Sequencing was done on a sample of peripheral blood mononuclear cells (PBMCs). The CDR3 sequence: CASSLGGVPSYEQYF. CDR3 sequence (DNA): TGCGCCAGCAGCTTGGGCGGGGTACCGTCCTACGAGCAGTACTTC.